The rows below give T cell receptor beta chains drawn from one sample of a study of blood T cell repertoires in COVID-19. Only in-frame clones appear in the TCRdb table, and some are missing; sequencing was by immunoSEQ multiplex PCR. The table lists under 65,000 clones, about 88% of them singletons. Sequencing was performed on peripheral blood. All receptors come from a man in his 60s with acute or convalescent COVID-19. CDR3s include the opening cysteine and the closing phenylalanine or tryptophan. The D gene is left open where the match is weak. Some rows have no size entry. The others give once, few or many, or a class for an expanded clone.

CDR3 protein: CASSGPIAWSKETQYF
CDR3 DNA: TGTGCCAGCAGTGGGCCTATAGCGTGGAGCAAAGAGACCCAGTACTTC
J gene: TRBJ2-5
clone size: NA
D gene: NA
V gene: TRBV6-1

CDR3 protein: CASSQGGGTGELFF
CDR3 DNA: TGCGCCAGCAGCCAAGGAGGGGGAACCGGGGAGCTGTTTTTT
J gene: TRBJ2-2
clone size: few
D gene: NA
V gene: TRBV4-3

CDR3 protein: CASQAESRQGPPHYGYTF
CDR3 DNA: TGCGCCAGCCAAGCCGAAAGCAGACAGGGGCCACCCCACTATGGCTACACCTTC
J gene: TRBJ1-2
clone size: NA
D gene: TRBD1
V gene: TRBV10-2

CDR3 protein: CASSFYSTDVLSYGYTF
CDR3 DNA: TGTGCCAGCAGCTTCTATTCGACAGATGTGTTAAGCTATGGCTACACCTTC
J gene: TRBJ1-2
clone size: NA
D gene: NA
V gene: TRBV11-2

CDR3 protein: CASSPRQGRTEAFF
CDR3 DNA: TGTGCCAGCAGCCCAAGACAGGGGCGGACTGAAGCTTTCTTT
J gene: TRBJ1-1
clone size: once
D gene: TRBD1
V gene: TRBV7-2

CDR3 protein: CASSNGGSYGYTF
CDR3 DNA: TGTGCCAGCAGCAATGGGGGGTCCTATGGCTACACCTTC
J gene: TRBJ1-2
clone size: NA
D gene: NA
V gene: TRBV5-6

CDR3 protein: CASSPGHLSEQYF
CDR3 DNA: TGTGCCAGCAGTCCCGGACACCTTTCTGAGCAGTACTTC
J gene: TRBJ2-7
clone size: NA
D gene: NA
V gene: TRBV28

CDR3 protein: CATSRQGVNQPQHF
CDR3 DNA: TGTGCCACCAGCAGACAGGGTGTAAATCAGCCCCAGCATTTT
J gene: TRBJ1-5
clone size: NA
D gene: NA
V gene: TRBV15

CDR3 protein: CASSPPGLAYEQYF
CDR3 DNA: TGTGCCAGCAGCCCCCCGGGACTAGCTTACGAGCAGTACTTC
J gene: TRBJ2-7
clone size: few
D gene: TRBD2
V gene: TRBV7-9

CDR3 protein: CASSLRGTQMAFF
CDR3 DNA: TGTGCCAGCAGTCTCCGCGGGACCCAGATGGCTTTCTTT
J gene: TRBJ1-1
clone size: NA
D gene: NA
V gene: TRBV28

CDR3 protein: CASRHRGETQYF
CDR3 DNA: TGCGCCAGCAGACACAGGGGAGAGACCCAGTACTTC
J gene: TRBJ2-5
clone size: NA
D gene: TRBD1
V gene: TRBV10-2

CDR3 protein: CASSLSVRGDEQYF
CDR3 DNA: TGTGCCAGCAGTTTATCTGTCAGGGGTGACGAGCAGTACTTC
J gene: TRBJ2-7
clone size: NA
D gene: NA
V gene: TRBV27

CDR3 protein: CASRRAGGADEAFF
CDR3 DNA: TGTGCCAGCAGGAGAGCAGGGGGCGCGGATGAAGCTTTCTTT
J gene: TRBJ1-1
clone size: NA
D gene: TRBD1
V gene: TRBV6-4

CDR3 protein: CASSELSGGGHGYTF
CDR3 DNA: TGTGCCAGCAGTGAATTATCGGGAGGGGGTCATGGCTACACCTTC
J gene: TRBJ1-2
clone size: NA
D gene: NA
V gene: TRBV25-1

CDR3 protein: CASSQGALRNTEAFF
CDR3 DNA: TGTGCCAGCAGCCAGGGGGCGCTGAGGAACACTGAAGCTTTCTTT
J gene: TRBJ1-1
clone size: once
D gene: TRBD1
V gene: TRBV5-5

CDR3 protein: CASSYPTSTGANVLTF
CDR3 DNA: TGTGCCAGCAGTTACCCGACTAGCACTGGGGCCAACGTCCTGACTTTC
J gene: TRBJ2-6
clone size: NA
D gene: TRBD2
V gene: TRBV6-5

CDR3 protein: CASSLGDITDTQYF
CDR3 DNA: TGCGCCAGCAGCTTGGGGGACATCACAGATACGCAGTATTTT
J gene: TRBJ2-3
clone size: NA
D gene: NA
V gene: TRBV5-1